The source of this T cell receptor beta chain is a study of identical twins. In this sample, this clonotype turned up many times. TCRdb re-derived calls from the 5' RACE reads in MiXCR, one entry per CDR3 protein. The data show 690,000 or so distinct CDR3 sequences, with 5.5% to 6.5% seen just once and approximately 1.6% held by the top ten. Germline CDR1 reads KGHSH; CDR2 reads LQKENI. Between the trimmed V and J ends, which lost 2 bases and 1 base, there was a span of 11 bases. The CDR3 is 15 residues long. Sequences were obtained from naive T cells sorted from blood. The V and J genes are TRBV18 and TRBJ1-2; D is perhaps TRBD1 (5 bases). This sequence originates from a man between 18 and 29 years old in good health. The DNA of the CDR3 is TGTGCCAGCTCACCATCTTCAGGGTTTAACTATGGCTACACCTTC. Amino acid sequence: CASSPSSGFNYGYTF.